This TCR beta chain was sequenced in a study of OX40 agonist ivuxolimab in advanced cancers. Turning to the study itself: Patients were treated with intravenous ivuxolimab, dosed at 0.01 to 10 mg/kg and infused every 2 weeks. Two cutaneous melanoma patients and one hepatocellular carcinoma patient, three in all, had partial responses. Aged about 23 to 90 with a mean of approximately 60 years, they were approximately 80% male.

This clone was picked up one time. Its cognate antigen is unknown. The V gene lost 5 bases and the J gene lost 0 bases, with 8 bases spanning the gap. CDR1 and CDR2 from the germline V gene are LNHDA and SQIVND (reference sequence). The CDR3 sequence is 13 residues long. Overall study results and limits: Both CD4+ and CD8+ T cell populations in blood had undergone clonal expansion by week 6 at 0.1 to 3.0 mg/kg.

Sequencing was performed with immunoSEQ multiplex PCR; in TCRdb, only in-frame clones are kept and a portion is missing. The table records approximately 82,000 clones, approximately 93% of them present only once. The source is an adult with an advanced solid tumor such as melanoma, head and neck, liver or kidney cancer. The genes are TRBV19 and TRBJ2-7; D is ambiguous. This material consisted of CD4+ or CD8+ T cells sorted from blood, taken in a trial of the OX40 agonist ivuxolimab. CDR3 nucleotides: TGTGCCAGTAGTCTTGGCGACTCCTACGAGCAGTACTTC. Translation gives CASSLGDSYEQYF. The full variable domain, in which reference TRBV19 and TRBJ2-7 provide the parts outside the CDR3, is DGGITQSPKYLFRKEGQNVTLSCEQNLNHDAMYWYRQDPGQGLRLIYYSQIVNDFQKGDIAEGYSVSREKKESFPLTVTSAQKNPTAFYLCASSLGDSYEQYFGPGTRLTVT.